This T cell receptor beta chain was found in a study of blood T cell repertoires in COVID-19. Only in-frame clones appear in the TCRdb table, and some are missing; sequencing was by immunoSEQ multiplex PCR. Of about 52,000 clones in the sample, about four fifths were seen once. Trimming removed 1 base at V and 5 bases at J, with 12 bases between. The CDR3 is 15 amino acids. Looked up from germline, CDR1 is SGHAT and CDR2 is FQNNGV. Sequenced input: peripheral blood. The TCR was taken from an elderly woman with COVID-19, enrolled during active disease. The rearrangement links TRBV11-2 to TRBJ2-1, with D maybe TRBD1 (6 bases). The CDR3 loop reads CASSLGVGQNNEQFF. CDR3 DNA sequence: TGTGCCAGCAGCTTAGGAGTTGGACAGAACAATGAGCAGTTCTTC. Variable domain in full (rest from reference TRBV11-2 and TRBJ2-1): EAGVAQSPRYKIIEKRQSVAFWCNPISGHATLYWYQQILGQGPKLLIQFQNNGVVDDSQLPKDRFSAERLKGVDSTLKIQPAKLEDSAVYLCASSLGVGQNNEQFFGPGTRLTVL.